The next 12 T cell receptor beta chains were all read from a single sample in a study of T cell changes during pregnancy in multiple sclerosis. TCRdb keeps only in-frame clones here, not all; method: immunoSEQ multiplex PCR. The sample has some 14,000 clones; more than 70% are singletons. The sequencing used CD8+ T cells from peripheral blood mononuclear cells, collected in the first trimester of pregnancy. The receptor source for this set is a female donor with multiple sclerosis, enrolled in a pregnancy study.

The genes are TRBV4-3 and TRBJ2-1; 11 positions agree with TRBD2. The V gene's germline CDR1 is LGHNA and CDR2 YSLEER. The CDR3 loop spans 17 amino acids. J was trimmed by 7 bases and V by 1 base; bases with no gene match: 9. The CDR3 region is CASSQGISGGAQNEQFF. The CDR3 coding sequence is TGCGCCAGCAGCCAAGGGATTAGCGGGGGGGCCCAGAATGAGCAGTTCTTC.

This chain connects TRBV9 to TRBJ2-3; D may be TRBD2 (6 bases). Trimming removed 2 bases at V and 4 bases at J, with 8 bases between. Per germline, CDR1 SGDLS and CDR2 YYNGEE. This CDR3 spans 13 amino acids. The CDR3 region has the DNA TGTGCCAGCAGCGTCGGGACTCCAGATACGCAGTATTTT. Translating it yields CASSVGTPDTQYF. Filled out from reference TRBV9 and TRBJ2-3, the complete variable domain reads DSGVTQTPKHLITATGQRVTLRCSPRSGDLSVYWYQQSLDQGLQFLIQYYNGEERAKGNILERFSAQQFPDLHSELNLSSLELGDSALYFCASSVGTPDTQYFGPGTRLTVL.

The chain uses TRBV7-9 and TRBJ2-5, with 10 bases fitting TRBD1. The V and J ends lost 7 bases and 2 bases, in that order; junction bases with no gene match: 7. Germline-derived CDR1 and CDR2 are SEHNR and FQNEAQ (reference sequence). This CDR3 region has 15 residues. CDR3 residues: CASIRTGGKQETQYF. The CDR3 nucleotides read TGTGCCAGCATACGGACAGGGGGGAAACAAGAGACCCAGTACTTC.

The V and J genes are TRBV20-1 and TRBJ2-7; D might be TRBD1 (6 bases). The germline V gene has CDR1 DFQATT and CDR2 SNEGSKA (reference sequence). V was shortened by 6 bases and J by 5 bases, with 8 bases between the two germline ends. The CDR3 has 10 amino acids. In DNA form, the CDR3 reads TGCAGTGCCCAGGGGAACGAGCAGTACTTC. It encodes CSAQGNEQYF.

This clone was counted once. The CDR3: CASSLVFVGLTYNEQFF. CDR3 coding DNA: TGTGCCAGCAGCTTAGTTTTTGTGGGACTTACCTACAATGAGCAGTTCTTC. V is TRBV7-9 and J is TRBJ2-1; maybe TRBD2 (6 bases). V was pared by 1 base and J by 2 bases, with 15 bases between. The CDR3 has 17 residues. Germline V gene sequence: CDR1 SEHNR, CDR2 FQNEAQ (reference sequence).

The CDR3 spells CASSLGNSYEQYF. The CDR3 DNA reads TGCGCCAGCAGCCTCGGGAACTCCTACGAGCAGTACTTC. This chain joins TRBV5-1 and TRBJ2-7; D might be TRBD2 (5 bases). The V gene lost 4 bases and the J gene lost 0 bases, with 8 bases spanning the gap. Germline loops: CDR1 SGHRS, CDR2 YFSETQ. CDR3 size: 13 residues.

The chain joins TRBV6-1 to TRBJ1-4; no reliable D call. The germline CDR1 and CDR2 sequences are MNHNS and SASEGT. Trimming stripped 4 bases from V and 2 bases from J, with 11 bases between. This CDR3 spans 15 amino acids. The chain's CDR3 is CASSVLQGTNEKLFF. The CDR3, as DNA: TGTGCCAGCAGTGTACTACAAGGTACTAATGAAAAACTGTTTTTT.

V gene TRBV29-1 combines with J gene TRBJ2-1; D uncertain. The V gene lost 1 base and the J gene lost 0 bases, with 10 bases spanning the gap. Germline V gene sequence: CDR1 SQVTM, CDR2 ANQGSEA. This CDR3 spans 15 amino acids. The CDR3 bases are TGCAGCGTTGAAGGCGTGCCACCCTCCTACAATGAGCAGTTCTTC. Residues: CSVEGVPPSYNEQFF.

The CDR3 loop is CAITDRSLEGYTF. The CDR3 nucleotides read TGTGCCATCACCGACAGGTCTTTAGAAGGCTACACCTTC. This chain connects TRBV10-3 to TRBJ1-2; D is perhaps TRBD1 (6 bases). CDR3 length: 13 residues. Germline loops: CDR1 ENHRY, CDR2 SYGVKD. Deletions cut 7 bases from V and 8 bases from J, with 17 bases between.

This rearrangement joins TRBV23-1 to TRBJ2-7; 10 bases map to TRBD1. TRBV23-1 is an open reading frame, and its role is uncertain. The CDR3 has 16 amino acids. The V gene end was trimmed by 3 bases and the J gene end by 6 bases; junction bases not matched to a gene: 11. CDR3 nucleotides: TGCGCCAGCAGTCACTCGGGACAGGGGCTCATTTTCGAGCAGTACTTC. This encodes CASSHSGQGLIFEQYF.

Remarks on this clone: This may be a read error, as it is one base from a much larger clone. The chain is built from TRBV6-5 and TRBJ2-3, with 12 bases that match TRBD2. V dropped 5 bases and J dropped 4; count of bases not matched to a gene: 4. CDR1 is MNHEY and CDR2 is SVGAGI in the germline V gene. The CDR3 length is 15 residues. The CDR3 DNA follows: TGTGCCAGCAGTGCCTCTAGCGGGGGGGCAGATACGCAGTATTTT. Translating gives CASSASSGGADTQYF.

The chain recombines TRBV11-2 with TRBJ1-2, with a weak D call TRBD1 (6 bases). This CDR3 contains 14 residues. V was pared by 4 bases and J by 6 bases, with 15 bases between. From germline, CDR1 is SGHAT and CDR2 FQNNGV. The CDR3 protein is CASSSRTAEDGYTF. In nucleotides, the CDR3 is TGTGCCAGCAGCTCCCGGACAGCGGAAGATGGCTACACCTTC.